This T cell receptor (beta chain) was recovered during a study of T cell responses to AZD1222 COVID-19 vaccine. A note on this clone: The antigen is not known.

Sequencing was performed with immunoSEQ multiplex PCR; in TCRdb, only in-frame clones are kept and a portion is missing. Of more than 140,000 clones in the sample, approximately 95% are singletons; the top ten hold over 0.9%. V was pared by 1 base and J by 6 bases, with 5 bases between. The CDR3 runs to 11 residues. Germline V gene lookup returns CDR1 SGHDT and CDR2 YYEEEE. Findings and caveats of the study: All repertoire sampling was performed exclusively after the peak T cell response. White British people made up most donors, females outnumbered males, and clonal diversity was possibly underestimated.

The source was peripheral blood, collected on day 0 of MenACWY control vaccination. The rearrangement links TRBV5-6 to TRBJ2-7; D call uncertain. This TCR came from an adult in good health. CDR3 sequence reads: CASSLSTEQYF. DNA for the CDR3: TGTGCCAGCAGCTTGTCAACCGAGCAGTACTTC. Full variable domain (remainder filled in from reference TRBV5-6 and TRBJ2-7): DAGVTQSPTHLIKTRGQQVTLRCSPKSGHDTVSWYQQALGQGPQFIFQYYEEEERQRGNFPDRFSGHQFPNYSSELNVNALLLGDSALYLCASSLSTEQYFGPGTRLTVT.